These 9 T cell receptor beta chains were all obtained from the same sample, sequenced in a study of regulatory T cells in long-lasting Graves disease. Time point indicated: newly diagnosed GD, antithyroid drugs for less than 3 months. From RNA extracted from PBMCs, the TCR library was made. Construction of TCR beta libraries relied on iRepertoire HTBI primers and on Arm-PCR targeting CDR3 regions. A single record per CDR3 protein comes from TCRdb applying MiXCR to the multiplex PCR reads. The sample holds hundreds of thousands of distinct CDR3 sequences; over 15% are singletons and the top ten take just under 30%. Separately, the same data were catalogued under a study of T cells in Graves' hyperthyroidism and ophthalmopathy.

Material: peripheral blood mononuclear cells (PBMCs), obtained at new diagnosis, from a patient treated with antithyroid drugs. The receptor set was obtained from a man aged 35-49 years with Graves disease.

This clonotype was picked up many times. The CDR3 DNA sequence: TGTGCCAGCAGCCAAGATATAAGGTACGAGCAGTACTTC. Its translation: CASSQDIRYEQYF. The chain employs TRBV4-2 and TRBJ2-7; D gene uncertain. V dropped 0 bases and J dropped 4 bases, with 7 bases sitting between them. The CDR3 sequence is 13 residues long. From germline, CDR1 is LGHNA and CDR2 YNFKEQ.

This clonotype was observed a few times. The rearrangement uses TRBV15 and TRBJ1-5, with D uncertain. Between the trimmed V and J ends, which lost 9 bases and 0 bases, there was a span of 12 bases. This CDR3 spans 14 amino acids. Germline V gene sequence: CDR1 LNHNV, CDR2 YYDKDF (reference sequence). As DNA, the CDR3 is TGTGCCACTGGCTCCTGGGATAGCAATCAGCCCCAGCATTTT. Encoded protein: CATGSWDSNQPQHF.

The chain carries TRBV12-3 or TRBV12-4 and TRBJ2-3; 9 bases fit TRBD1. The V gene end was trimmed by 6 bases and the J gene end by 2 bases; junction bases not matched to a gene: 3. The CDR3 is 14 residues long. The CDR3 nucleotides read TGTGCCAGCAGGCGGGACAGGGCCACAGATACGCAGTATTTT. Amino acids: CASRRDRATDTQYF.

This clonotype has a count of ten or more. The chain is built from TRBV4-1 and TRBJ1-2; D is possibly TRBD1 (6 bases). Germline V gives CDR1 MGHRA, CDR2 YSYEKL. V lost 5 bases and J 8 bases, leaving 21 bases between the germline ends. The length of the CDR3 is 15 residues. CDR3: CASSETLGGAKGYTF. The CDR3 nucleotides read TGCGCCAGCAGCGAAACCCTCGGGGGGGCAAAAGGCTACACCTTC.

This clonotype was seen at least ten times. V gene TRBV9 combines with J gene TRBJ2-5; the D is unclear. CDR3 length: 14 amino acids. V was cut by 0 bases and J by 0 bases, with 6 bases left in between. Germline CDR1 is SGDLS and CDR2 is YYNGEE. In DNA form, the CDR3 reads TGTGCCAGCAGCGTAGATCCAAACCAAGAGACCCAGTACTTC. This gives the protein CASSVDPNQETQYF. Using reference TRBV9 and TRBJ2-5 for the parts outside the CDR3, the full variable domain is DSGVTQTPKHLITATGQRVTLRCSPRSGDLSVYWYQQSLDQGLQFLIQYYNGEERAKGNILERFSAQQFPDLHSELNLSSLELGDSALYFCASSVDPNQETQYFGPGTRLLVL.

There are many counts of this clonotype. V is TRBV7-8 and J is TRBJ1-6; no clear D. The V gene lost 0 bases and the J gene lost 10 bases, with 13 bases spanning the gap. This CDR3 is built from 15 residues. Per the germline V gene, CDR1 is SGHVS and CDR2 is FQNEAQ. The CDR3 nucleotides read TGTGCCAGCAGCTTAGCGCCGGGGTTTACCTCACCCCTCCACTTT. It specifies CASSLAPGFTSPLHF.

This clonotype turned up a few times. The chain combines TRBV27 with TRBJ2-7; TRBD2 agrees at 11 bases. From germline, CDR1 is MNHEY and CDR2 SMNVEV (reference sequence). After removal of 0 bases from V and 4 bases from J, the junction contained 8 bases not matched to a gene. This CDR3 comprises 17 residues. The DNA for the CDR3 is TGTGCCAGCAGTTTATCGACCGGGCTAGCGGGGGGTTACGAGCAGTACTTC. It yields the protein CASSLSTGLAGGYEQYF.

Notes on this clonotype: Just one base apart from a much larger clone, this may be a read error. Because it lacks the conserved phenylalanine or tryptophan at the end, this CDR3 is likely a read error. V usage is TRBV28 and J usage is TRBJ2-3; D might be TRBD2 (5 bases). The CDR3 extends over 10 amino acids. The germline CDR1 and CDR2 sequences are MDHEN and SYDVKM. As DNA, the CDR3 is TGTGCAAGCGGACCGCGTACGCAGTATCTT. Translated, it gives CASGPRTQYL.

The rearrangement joins TRBV12-3 or TRBV12-4 to TRBJ2-5; D possibly matches TRBD1 or TRBD2 (6 bases each). This CDR3 has 14 amino acids. V dropped 2 bases and J dropped 5 bases, with 12 bases sitting between them. CDR3 nucleotides: TGTGCCAGCAGTTTATTTGTAGGGGGGGAGACCCAGTACTTC. This codes for CASSLFVGGETQYF.